A selection of T cell receptor beta chains follows, all from one sample in a study of blood T cell repertoires in COVID-19. Method: immunoSEQ multiplex PCR; TCRdb's copy keeps in-frame clones and lacks some. Found here are fewer than 85,000 clones, 75% to 90% of them singletons; the top ten hold 5.8%. The sequencing sample was made of peripheral blood. The source of these receptors is a man aged 45-65 years with active COVID-19. Each CDR3 is given with its conserved first and last residue. D genes are given only for firm matches. A row's size may be missing; if present it is once, few, many or a size class.

CDR3: CASSRNRQAYGYTF; DNA: TGTGCCAGCAGCCGCAATCGACAAGCCTATGGCTACACCTTC; J: TRBJ1-2; size: NA; V: TRBV16; D: NA
CDR3: CASSFPRGQGGIKGNGYTF; DNA: TGTGCCAGCAGTTTTCCCCGGGGACAGGGGGGCATTAAGGGGAATGGCTACACCTTC; J: TRBJ1-2; size: NA; V: TRBV28; D: TRBD1
CDR3: CASSPLGQGVSGANVLTF; DNA: TGTGCCAGCAGCCCCCTGGGACAGGGGGTCTCTGGGGCCAACGTCCTGACTTTC; J: TRBJ2-6; size: NA; V: TRBV7-3; D: TRBD1
CDR3: CASSRDRGETDTQYF; DNA: TGTGCCAGCAGCCGGGACAGGGGGGAGACAGATACGCAGTATTTT; J: TRBJ2-3; size: NA; V: TRBV11-2; D: TRBD1
CDR3: CASGGGPSTDTQYF; DNA: TGTGCCAGTGGGGGGGGCCCCAGCACAGATACGCAGTATTTT; J: TRBJ2-3; size: NA; V: TRBV19; D: NA
CDR3: CASSQDDTAGGRDEQFF; DNA: TGCGCCAGCAGCCAAGATGATACAGCGGGAGGTCGGGATGAGCAGTTCTTC; J: TRBJ2-1; size: once; V: TRBV4-3; D: TRBD2
CDR3: CASSLIEERETVGELFF; DNA: TGTGCCAGCAGCTTAATTGAGGAGCGGGAGACGGTCGGGGAGCTGTTTTTT; J: TRBJ2-2; size: NA; V: TRBV7-6; D: TRBD2
CDR3: CATSASVGTVSNQPQHF; DNA: TGTGCCACCAGTGCCTCCGTGGGGACAGTTAGCAATCAGCCCCAGCATTTT; J: TRBJ1-5; size: NA; V: TRBV24-1; D: TRBD1
CDR3: CASSLLGQGGWETQYF; DNA: TGTGCCAGCAGCCTACTCGGACAGGGTGGGTGGGAGACCCAGTACTTC; J: TRBJ2-5; size: NA; V: TRBV9; D: TRBD1
CDR3: CAISESGGTEAFF; DNA: TGTGCCATCAGTGAGTCGGGGGGGACTGAAGCTTTCTTT; J: TRBJ1-1; size: once; V: TRBV10-3; D: NA
CDR3: CASSRDRGAHGYTF; DNA: TGTGCCAGCAGTCGGGACAGGGGAGCACATGGCTACACCTTC; J: TRBJ1-2; size: once; V: TRBV7-9; D: TRBD1
CDR3: CASSQGTSGASYEQYF; DNA: TGCGCCAGCAGCCAGGGAACTAGCGGGGCTTCCTACGAGCAGTACTTC; J: TRBJ2-7; size: NA; V: TRBV4-3; D: TRBD2
CDR3: CASSPAGISFYEQYF; DNA: TGTGCCAGCAGCCCCGCGGGCATTTCCTTCTACGAGCAGTACTTC; J: TRBJ2-7; size: NA; V: TRBV7-9; D: NA
CDR3: CASSKLGTGTNTEAFF; DNA: TGCGCCAGCAGCAAGCTAGGGACAGGGACGAACACTGAAGCTTTCTTT; J: TRBJ1-1; size: NA; V: TRBV5-1; D: TRBD1
CDR3: CASSVTGSGDTQYF; DNA: TGCGCCAGCAGCGTGACAGGGTCCGGAGATACGCAGTATTTT; J: TRBJ2-3; size: NA; V: TRBV5-1; D: TRBD1
CDR3: CASSLGGGTNEKLFF; DNA: TGTGCCAGCAGCTTAGGCGGGGGCACTAATGAAAAACTGTTTTTT; J: TRBJ1-4; size: NA; V: TRBV7-8; D: NA
CDR3: CASSVAGDVLYGYTF; DNA: TGTGCCAGCAGCGTAGCGGGGGACGTACTCTATGGCTACACCTTC; J: TRBJ1-2; size: NA; V: TRBV9; D: NA
CDR3: CASSSPTTPETQYF; DNA: TGTGCCAGCAGCTCCCCGACTACCCCCGAGACCCAGTACTTC; J: TRBJ2-5; size: NA; V: TRBV7-9; D: NA
CDR3: CASSQDRGTVRVNEQFF; DNA: TGCGCCAGCAGCCAAGATCGAGGGACAGTCCGAGTCAATGAGCAGTTCTTC; J: TRBJ2-1; size: once; V: TRBV4-1; D: TRBD1
CDR3: CASSLWDIQETQYF; DNA: TGTGCCAGCTCACTATGGGACATCCAAGAGACCCAGTACTTC; J: TRBJ2-5; size: NA; V: TRBV18; D: NA
CDR3: CAISDLGQRNTEAFF; DNA: TGTGCCATCAGTGATCTAGGACAGAGGAACACTGAAGCTTTCTTT; J: TRBJ1-1; size: NA; V: TRBV10-3; D: NA
CDR3: CASSVTRLSTLLTNTGELFF; DNA: TGTGCCAGCAGCGTTACGAGACTTTCGACTCTTTTAACGAACACCGGGGAGCTGTTTTTT; J: TRBJ2-2; size: once; V: TRBV5-5; D: NA
CDR3: CATSDRDSNSPLHF; DNA: TGTGCCACCAGTGACCGGGACAGCAATTCACCCCTCCACTTT; J: TRBJ1-6; size: NA; V: TRBV24-1; D: TRBD1
CDR3: CASSPPQQGYGYTF; DNA: TGTGCCAGCAGCCCACCTCAACAGGGTTATGGCTACACCTTC; J: TRBJ1-2; size: NA; V: TRBV3-1/TRBV3-2; D: NA
CDR3: CASSPQNAGTVGGYTF; DNA: TGTGCCAGCAGCCCGCAAAATGCCGGGACAGTAGGTGGCTACACCTTC; J: TRBJ1-2; size: once; V: TRBV5-8; D: TRBD1
CDR3: CASSPYTEQETQYF; DNA: TGTGCCAGCTCTCCATATACAGAGCAAGAGACCCAGTACTTC; J: TRBJ2-5; size: NA; V: TRBV18; D: NA
CDR3: CASTGGPDQPQHF; DNA: TGTGCCAGCACGGGGGGCCCCGATCAGCCCCAGCATTTT; J: TRBJ1-5; size: NA; V: TRBV28; D: NA
CDR3: CASIESRGRNEQFF; DNA: TGTGCCAGTATTGAGTCGCGGGGGAGGAATGAGCAGTTCTTC; J: TRBJ2-1; size: NA; V: TRBV19; D: TRBD2
CDR3: CASTLGGETQYF; DNA: TGTGCCAGCACCTTAGGCGGGGAGACCCAGTACTTC; J: TRBJ2-5; size: NA; V: TRBV7-2; D: NA
CDR3: CASSPQGSAETQYF; DNA: TGTGCCAGCAGCCCACAGGGCTCTGCTGAGACCCAGTACTTC; J: TRBJ2-5; size: NA; V: TRBV5-4; D: NA
CDR3: CASSLEGASYEQYF; DNA: TGTGCCAGCAGTTTGGAGGGGGCCTCCTACGAGCAGTACTTC; J: TRBJ2-7; size: NA; V: TRBV28; D: NA
CDR3: CASSLPAGTSGADEQFF; DNA: TGTGCCAGCAGCTTACCAGCCGGGACTAGCGGTGCGGATGAGCAGTTCTTC; J: TRBJ2-1; size: few; V: TRBV7-9; D: TRBD2
CDR3: CASNRGGTEAFF; DNA: TGTGCCTCCAACAGGGGCGGAACTGAAGCTTTCTTT; J: TRBJ1-1; size: NA; V: TRBV7-8; D: TRBD1
CDR3: CASREEGNYEQYF; DNA: TGTGCCAGCAGGGAGGAGGGAAACTACGAGCAGTACTTC; J: TRBJ2-7; size: NA; V: TRBV2; D: NA
CDR3: CASSSRDRGVYEQYF; DNA: TGCGCCAGCAGCTCCCGGGACAGGGGAGTTTACGAGCAGTACTTC; J: TRBJ2-7; size: NA; V: TRBV5-1; D: TRBD1
CDR3: CASSTSDTTTISGNTIYF; DNA: TGTGCCAGCAGTACCTCGGACACAACAACCATCTCTGGAAACACCATATATTTT; J: TRBJ1-3; size: NA; V: TRBV28; D: NA
CDR3: CASSRSTGEAFF; DNA: TGCGCCAGCAGCAGATCGACAGGTGAAGCTTTCTTT; J: TRBJ1-1; size: NA; V: TRBV5-1; D: NA
CDR3: CASSLPGTGAGNTIYF; DNA: TGCGCCAGCAGCTTGCCCGGGACAGGGGCTGGAAACACCATATATTTT; J: TRBJ1-3; size: NA; V: TRBV5-1; D: TRBD1
CDR3: CASSLGGAGEQNEQYF; DNA: TGTGCCAGCAGTTTAGGCGGGGCCGGGGAGCAGAACGAGCAGTACTTC; J: TRBJ2-7; size: NA; V: TRBV28; D: NA